The 25 T cell receptor beta chains reported below all come from one sample, sequenced in a study of cytomegalovirus exposure and HLA in healthy donors. The PCR made use of 60 Vbeta and 13 Jbeta primers. Assay: immunoSEQ multiplex PCR; the TCRdb copy retains only in-frame clones and omits some. The sample carries over 85,000 clones, more than 70% recorded once. Sequences were obtained from PBMCs. The receptors derive from a male donor in good health and CMV-seropositive.

J is TRBJ1-2 and V is TRBV6-6; D unresolved. V gave up 5 bases and J gave up 7 bases, with 14 bases separating them. The CDR3 is 13 residues long. Germline assignment: CDR1 MNHNY and CDR2 SVGAGI (reference sequence). The CDR3 DNA reads TGTGCCAGCAGTATCCCCAACGGGTTTGGCTACACCTTC. Translation: CASSIPNGFGYTF.

The chain links TRBV27 to TRBJ1-1, with D possibly being TRBD1 (6 bases). The CDR3 is 14 residues long. The V end was cut by 5 bases, the J end by 6 bases, with 16 bases between. CDR1 and CDR2 from the germline V gene are MNHEY and SMNVEV (reference sequence). The CDR3 loop reads CASSNLRGNAEAFF. In DNA form, the CDR3 reads TGTGCCAGCAGTAACCTCAGGGGTAATGCTGAAGCTTTCTTT.

This clone has a single count. This sequence joins TRBV7-6 and TRBJ2-1; perhaps TRBD2 as D (5 bases). V was cut by 4 bases and J by 2 bases, with 12 bases left in between. Germline V gene data show CDR1 as SGHVS and CDR2 as FNYEAQ. The CDR3 extends over 15 amino acids. The CDR3 loop reads CASSSEAGTYNEQFF. In DNA form, the CDR3 reads TGTGCCAGCAGCTCGGAGGCCGGGACCTACAATGAGCAGTTCTTC.

This sequence joins TRBV15 and TRBJ2-1; TRBD2 agrees at 10 bases. The ends lost 2 bases at V and 2 bases at J; junction bases unmatched: 0. The CDR3 has 15 residues. Germline assignment: CDR1 LNHNV and CDR2 YYDKDF (reference sequence). The CDR3: CATSRLAGAYNEQFF. CDR3 sequence (DNA): TGTGCCACCAGCAGACTAGCGGGAGCCTACAATGAGCAGTTCTTC.

This clone turned up a few times. One junction end does not reproduce the germline sequence, and a read error may be involved. The CDR3 protein is CSSSPNPKTGSYEQYF. DNA of the CDR3: TGTTCCAGCAGCCCCAACCCGAAGACAGGGTCCTACGAGCAGTACTTC. The genes are TRBV7-9 and TRBJ2-7; TRBD1 agrees at 7 bases. CDR1 and CDR2 from the germline V gene are SEHNR and FQNEAQ (reference sequence). This CDR3 has 16 amino acids.

The CDR3 region is CAISEWGQGSQPQHF. For the CDR3, the DNA is TGTGCCATCAGTGAGTGGGGGCAGGGAAGTCAGCCCCAGCATTTT. This rearrangement joins TRBV10-3 to TRBJ1-5, with a possible D match to TRBD1 (6 bases). Trimming stripped 1 base from V and 6 bases from J, with 13 bases between. The CDR3 contains 15 residues. Germline V gene sequence: CDR1 ENHRY, CDR2 SYGVKD.

In this sample, this clone turned up a few times. The V gene is TRBV7-9, the J gene TRBJ2-1; 12 bases agree with TRBD2. Germline CDR1 reads SEHNR; CDR2 reads FQNEAQ (reference sequence). J gave up 9 bases and V 3 bases, and 6 bases lay outside the gene matches. This CDR3 is 15 amino acids long. This CDR3 is CASSLRLAGAGEQFF. The CDR3 DNA is TGTGCCAGCAGCTTGCGACTAGCGGGAGCAGGTGAGCAGTTCTTC.

This clone was seen more than once but under ten times. The chain employs TRBV7-9 and TRBJ2-5; 13 nucleotides agree with TRBD2. The CDR3 is 16 amino acids. V gave up 4 bases and J gave up 2 bases; unmatched junction bases: 4. Germline V gene data show CDR1 as SEHNR and CDR2 as FQNEAQ (reference sequence). Here the CDR3 DNA reads TGTGCCAGCAGCTCCACTAGCGGGAGGGGACAAGAGACCCAGTACTTC. Translated, it gives CASSSTSGRGQETQYF.

The chain recombines TRBV7-3 with TRBJ2-7; 8 nucleotides agree with TRBD2. Unmatched junction bases numbered 9, after V lost 0 bases and J lost 5 bases. This CDR3 spans 16 amino acids. In germline, CDR1 is SGHTA, CDR2 FQGTGA. CDR3: CASSLTGGGSGHEQYF. CDR3 bases: TGTGCCAGCAGCTTAACCGGGGGGGGTAGCGGCCACGAGCAGTACTTC. The variable domain in full, with the rest retrieved from reference TRBV7-3 and TRBJ2-7, is GAGVSQTPSNKVTEKGKYVELRCDPISGHTALYWYRQSLGQGPEFLIYFQGTGAADDSGLPNDRFFAVRPEGSVSTLKIQRTERGDSAVYLCASSLTGGGSGHEQYFGPGTRLTVT.

The chain joins TRBV9 to TRBJ2-5, with a possible D match to TRBD2 (6 bases). This CDR3 has 14 amino acids. Germline loops: CDR1 SGDLS, CDR2 YYNGEE. Trimming took 6 bases from V and 2 from J, leaving 14 bases between them. The CDR3 region is CASTSGGGQETQYF. The CDR3 nucleotides read TGTGCCAGCACCTCCGGGGGTGGGCAAGAGACCCAGTACTTC.

The chain couples TRBV7-8 to TRBJ1-1, with 7 bases fitting TRBD1. Germline CDR1 SGHVS, CDR2 FQNEAQ. The CDR3 covers 16 residues. Germline trimming cut 4 bases from V and 3 bases from J; bases unmatched to any gene: 11. The DNA for the CDR3 is TGTGCCAGCAGCTCCCTACTACAGGGGTTAGACACTGAAGCTTTCTTT. This codes for CASSSLLQGLDTEAFF. Full variable domain (outside the CDR3, taken from reference TRBV7-8 and TRBJ1-1): GAGVSQSPRYKVAKRGQDVALRCDPISGHVSLFWYQQALGQGPEFLTYFQNEAQLDKSGLPSDRFFAERPEGSVSTLKIQRTQQEDSAVYLCASSSLLQGLDTEAFFGQGTRLTVV.

This chain uses TRBV18 with TRBJ2-7; TRBD1 agrees at 9 bases. The ends lost 5 bases at V and 5 bases at J; junction bases unmatched: 4. This CDR3 is 13 amino acids long. The germline V gene has CDR1 KGHSH and CDR2 LQKENI. CDR3 protein: CASSVTGGHEQYF. As DNA, the CDR3 is TGTGCCAGCTCAGTAACAGGGGGCCACGAGCAGTACTTC.

This clone was detected a few times. The rearrangement links TRBV7-9 to TRBJ2-1; TRBD2 aligns across 10 bases. The CDR3 runs to 16 residues. V shed 5 bases, J shed 7 bases, and the junction held 11 bases outside the gene matches. The germline CDR1 and CDR2 sequences are SEHNR and FQNEAQ (reference sequence). The CDR3, as DNA: TGTGCCAGCAGCCCGTCCCTGACTAGCGGGCGTAATGAGCAGTTCTTC. This translates into CASSPSLTSGRNEQFF.

The chain recombines TRBV6-1 with TRBJ1-5; TRBD1 matches 9 bases. After removal of 6 bases from V and 6 bases from J, the junction contained 0 bases not matched to a gene. This CDR3 has 12 residues. Germline V gene lookup returns CDR1 MNHNS and CDR2 SASEGT. DNA of the CDR3: TGTGCCAGCAGGACAGGGGGTCAGCCCCAGCATTTT. Its translation: CASRTGGQPQHF.

The chain is built from TRBV11-2 and TRBJ1-2, with 9 positions matching TRBD1. Per the germline V gene, CDR1 is SGHAT and CDR2 is FQNNGV. J lost 1 base, V lost 8 bases, and 11 bases had no gene match. The CDR3 sequence is 16 residues long. The CDR3 nucleotides read TGTGCCAGCGCTTTGGGACAGGGACGAAGTAACTATGGCTACACCTTC. Its protein is CASALGQGRSNYGYTF.

As DNA, the CDR3 is TGCGCCAGCAGCTCAGAGCTAGCAAACCAAGAGACCCAGTACTTC. This sequence encodes CASSSELANQETQYF. This rearrangement joins TRBV5-1 to TRBJ2-5; tentative D call: TRBD2 (5 bases). V was trimmed by 3 bases and J by 0 bases, leaving 12 bases between them. Germline loops: CDR1 SGHRS, CDR2 YFSETQ. This CDR3 has 15 residues.

V and J are TRBV6-8 and TRBJ1-4, with TRBD1 identical over 9 bases. This CDR3 has 14 residues. Germline CDR1 reads MNHGY; CDR2 reads SAAAGT. V was pared by 6 bases and J by 5 bases, with 4 bases of the junction left unmatched. The DNA of the CDR3 is TGTGCCAGCAGGTCCGGGACAGGGAATGAAAAACTGTTTTTT. Translated: CASRSGTGNEKLFF.

The rearrangement uses TRBV9 and TRBJ2-5; 7 bases match TRBD1. CDR1 is SGDLS and CDR2 is YYNGEE in the germline V gene. The CDR3 is 16 amino acids. The junction had 9 bases not matched to a gene; V was cut back by 4 bases and J by 0 bases. CDR3: CASSRLGTANQETQYF. CDR3 DNA: TGTGCCAGCAGCCGCCTGGGGACAGCCAACCAAGAGACCCAGTACTTC.

The chain combines TRBV19 with TRBJ2-6, with D uncertain. CDR1 and CDR2 from the germline V gene are LNHDA and SQIVND (reference sequence). The CDR3 spans 15 residues. V lost 6 bases to trimming and J lost 4 bases, with 13 bases between them. CDR3 region: CASRGGSSGANVLTF. DNA for the CDR3: TGTGCCAGTAGGGGTGGTAGCTCGGGGGCCAACGTCCTGACTTTC.

The rearrangement uses TRBV7-8 and TRBJ1-1; D is possibly TRBD1 (6 bases). CDR3 size: 14 residues. The V gene lost 5 bases and the J gene lost 7 bases, with 17 bases spanning the gap. Germline values: CDR1 SGHVS, CDR2 FQNEAQ. CDR3 sequence: CASSLSRGSLEAFF. The CDR3 nucleotides are TGTGCCAGCAGCCTGTCAAGGGGGTCCCTTGAAGCTTTCTTT.

The chain links TRBV12-5 to TRBJ1-1; the match to TRBD1 covers 7 bases. Per germline, CDR1 LGHNT and CDR2 FRNRAP. The V gene end was trimmed by 0 bases and the J gene end by 4 bases; junction bases not matched to a gene: 8. The CDR3 is made up of 16 amino acids. CDR3 in DNA: TGTGCTAGTGGTTTGGTACAGGGGCTTAATCGCACTGAAGCTTTCTTT. The encoded protein is CASGLVQGLNRTEAFF.

The rearrangement links TRBV9 to TRBJ2-2; 7 nucleotides agree with TRBD2. With 2 bases clipped from V and 6 bases from J, the junction kept 4 bases outside the gene matches. Per germline, CDR1 SGDLS and CDR2 YYNGEE. The CDR3 extends over 14 amino acids. The CDR3: CASSVGLDSGELFF. DNA of the CDR3: TGTGCCAGCAGCGTCGGACTAGATTCCGGGGAGCTGTTTTTT.

In nucleotides, the CDR3 is TGTGCCAGCACCCAAGGGGACAGGGGACTCAAAGAGACCCAGTACTTC. Protein sequence: CASTQGDRGLKETQYF. This sequence joins TRBV7-9 and TRBJ2-5; 10 bases are shared with TRBD1. There are 16 residues in the CDR3. Germline CDR1 SEHNR, CDR2 FQNEAQ (reference sequence). The trim removed 7 bases at V and 3 bases at J, leaving 11 bases unmatched.

The chain has TRBV15 and TRBJ1-5; tentatively, D is TRBD1 (5 bases). The V gene lost 3 bases and the J gene lost 0 bases, with 15 bases spanning the gap. Per germline, CDR1 LNHNV and CDR2 YYDKDF (reference sequence). There are 17 residues in the CDR3. The CDR3 protein is CATSREPRQTSNQPQHF. DNA of the CDR3: TGTGCCACCAGCAGGGAACCCCGACAGACTAGCAATCAGCCCCAGCATTTT.

In DNA form, the CDR3 reads TGCGCCAGCAGCGGCCCAGGCGAACTGGATACGCAGTATTTT. Its translation: CASSGPGELDTQYF. V usage is TRBV4-3 and J usage is TRBJ2-3; D not certain. Per the germline V gene, CDR1 is LGHNA and CDR2 is YSLEER. Trimming cost V 5 bases and J 6 bases, with 15 bases left between them. CDR3 size: 14 residues.